This T cell receptor beta chain was profiled in a study of spatial heterogeneity in lung cancer. TCRdb itself ran the 5' RACE reads through MiXCR, one entry per CDR3 protein. The table has about 20,000 distinct CDR3 sequences, 15% to 20% seen once. In germline, CDR1 is SGHAT, CDR2 FQNNGV. This CDR3 region has 13 residues. With 1 base removed from V and 0 bases from J, the gap between germline ends came to 4 bases. Overall study findings and caveats: Coverage was estimated at roughly 7% of tumor T cells for alpha chains and approximately 14% for beta chains. Mutation counts in tumors were tracked by counts of expanded intratumoral alpha and beta TCRs.

Specified time point: sample taken at primary tumor resection. On this clonotype: Its antigen is not known.

This receptor was obtained from a female donor with early-stage non-small cell lung cancer. Material: lung tumor tissue, obtained at surgery. This rearrangement joins TRBV11-2 to TRBJ2-7; D is unresolved. The CDR3, as DNA: TGTGCCAGCAGCTTAGCTGTCTCCTACGAGCAGTACTTC. Translation: CASSLAVSYEQYF.